This T cell receptor (beta chain) was retrieved from a study of blood T cell repertoires in COVID-19. Turning to the study itself: Donors in the United States, Italy and Spain gave samples during acute or convalescent COVID-19.

Assay used: immunoSEQ multiplex PCR; TCRdb lists only in-frame clones, some missing. The sample lists over 40,000 clones; approximately 82% were seen once. CDR3 size: 14 residues. Per the germline V gene, CDR1 is SGHRS and CDR2 is YFSETQ. Trimming left V 0 bases short and J 3 bases short, with 9 bases between. The TCR was taken from a human donor in a cohort sampled during active COVID-19. Sequencing was performed on peripheral blood. The rearrangement links TRBV5-1 to TRBJ1-1, with a weak D call TRBD1 (5 bases). This chain's CDR3 is CASSLEGRDTEAFF. The DNA for the CDR3 is TGCGCCAGCAGCTTGGAGGGGAGGGACACTGAAGCTTTCTTT.